This TCR beta chain was captured by sequencing in a study of OX40 agonist ivuxolimab in advanced cancers. The overall study: Participants averaged approximately 65 years of age (range about 23 to 79) and were over 75% male.

The CDR3 totals 14 residues. The V segment lost 5 bases and the J segment 2 bases; nucleotides outside the gene matches: 3. Germline lookup yields CDR1 SEHNR and CDR2 FQNEAQ (reference sequence). The table came from immunoSEQ multiplex PCR; TCRdb's copy has only in-frame clones and leaves some out. This sample yields more than 95,000 clones, of which 91% are seen a single time; roughly 0.31% belongs to the top ten. V and J are TRBV7-9 and TRBJ2-5; 9 bases map to TRBD2. This specimen consisted of CD4+ or CD8+ T cells sorted from blood, obtained in a trial of the OX40 agonist ivuxolimab. This receptor was obtained from an adult with an advanced solid tumor such as melanoma, head and neck, liver or kidney cancer. CDR3 loop: CASSRLAVQETQYF. CDR3 DNA: TGTGCCAGCAGCCGACTAGCGGTGCAAGAGACCCAGTACTTC. Drawing the rest from reference TRBV7-9 and TRBJ2-5, the complete variable domain is DTGVSQNPRHKITKRGQNVTFRCDPISEHNRLYWYRQTLGQGPEFLTYFQNEAQLEKSRLLSDRFSAERPKGSFSTLEIQRTEQGDSAMYLCASSRLAVQETQYFGPGTRLLVL.